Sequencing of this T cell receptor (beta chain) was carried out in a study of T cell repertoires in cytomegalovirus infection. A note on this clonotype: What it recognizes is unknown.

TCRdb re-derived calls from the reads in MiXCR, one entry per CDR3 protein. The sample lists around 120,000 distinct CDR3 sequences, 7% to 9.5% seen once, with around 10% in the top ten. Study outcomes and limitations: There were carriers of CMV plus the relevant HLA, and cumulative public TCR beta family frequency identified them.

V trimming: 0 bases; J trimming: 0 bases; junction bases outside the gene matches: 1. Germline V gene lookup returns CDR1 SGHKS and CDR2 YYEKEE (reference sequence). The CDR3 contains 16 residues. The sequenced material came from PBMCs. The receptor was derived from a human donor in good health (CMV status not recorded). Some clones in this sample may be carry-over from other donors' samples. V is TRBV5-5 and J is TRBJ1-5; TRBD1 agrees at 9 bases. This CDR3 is CASSLDRGLSNQPQHF. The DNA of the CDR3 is TGTGCCAGCAGCTTGGACAGGGGGCTTAGCAATCAGCCCCAGCATTTT.